The 23 T cell receptor beta chains presented below share a single source sample, sequenced in a study of blood T cells in healthy people across ages (dated by TCRdb to between 2014 and 2016). Receptors were amplified or captured by 5' RACE. Reads for this sample came from an Illumina HiSeq 2500. The second PCR ran for roughly 7 to 11 cycles and used a J-beta primer mix along with a sample-barcoded 5' primer. TCRdb trimmed the raw reads at Q25, called clones with MiXCR and kept productive beta chains. One record per CDR3 amino acid sequence lists the most common genes and DNA. This sample lists about 750,000 distinct CDR3 sequences; less than 70% were detected once. The top ten constitute approximately 40% of the sample. The sequenced sample was blood. Receptor source: an elderly man in good health.

The chain employs TRBV29-1 and TRBJ2-5; a weak D match, TRBD2 (5 bases). CDR3 length: 14 amino acids. The V and J ends lost 5 bases and 4 bases respectively, with 17 bases between them. Germline V gene lookup returns CDR1 SQVTM and CDR2 ANQGSEA. The CDR3 sequence is CSVLPPGSPETQYF. As DNA, the CDR3 is TGCAGCGTTTTGCCTCCGGGGAGCCCAGAGACCCAGTACTTC.

The rearrangement joins TRBV27 to TRBJ2-7, with TRBD1 identical over 8 bases. CDR1 is MNHEY and CDR2 is SMNVEV in the germline V gene (reference sequence). V was clipped by 4 bases and J by 0 bases; unmatched bases: 11. This CDR3 has 17 residues. The CDR3 DNA reads as TGTGCCAGCAGTTCGAGACAGGGGAGTTTTGCCTCCTACGAGCAGTACTTC. The encoded protein is CASSSRQGSFASYEQYF.

About this clonotype itself: Relative to the germline gene, one junction end is altered; a read error may explain this. This rearrangement joins TRBV6-1 to TRBJ1-1; 9 bases are shared with TRBD1. This CDR3 comprises 17 residues. Germline CDR1 MNHNS, CDR2 SASEGT. The CDR3 sequence is CASRILKAGTGNTETFF. The CDR3 region has the DNA TGTGCCAGCAGGATACTTAAAGCCGGGACAGGGAACACTGAAACTTTCTTT.

The chain uses TRBV6-6 and TRBJ2-7; 7 bases match TRBD2. The junction had 10 bases not matched to a gene; V was cut back by 4 bases and J by 4 bases. The CDR3 runs 15 residues. Germline assignment: CDR1 MNHNY and CDR2 SVGAGI (reference sequence). The CDR3 is CASSSPAGAGYEQYF. CDR3 nucleotide sequence: TGTGCCAGCAGTTCCCCGGCGGGAGCGGGGTACGAGCAGTACTTC.

The chain joins TRBV7-2 to TRBJ1-2; D is ambiguous. CDR3 length: 14 amino acids. Trimming took 4 bases from V and 8 from J, leaving 17 bases between them. Germline V lookup: CDR1 SGHTA, CDR2 FQGNSA. The CDR3 sequence is CASSYGTRLRGYTF. CDR3 DNA: TGTGCCAGCAGCTACGGTACGCGGTTGAGGGGCTACACCTTC.

The chain joins TRBV3-1 to TRBJ1-3, with TRBD1 matching over 7 bases. The CDR3 consists of 14 residues. Germline CDR1 is LGHDT and CDR2 is YNNKEL (reference sequence). V was clipped by 4 bases and J by 4 bases; unmatched bases: 4. The CDR3 sequence is CASSRGTEGNTIYF. As DNA, the CDR3 is TGTGCCAGCAGCCGCGGGACAGAAGGAAACACCATATATTTT.

The J gene is TRBJ2-7, the V gene TRBV5-1; D is ambiguous. CDR1 and CDR2 (germline): SGHRS, YFSETQ. CDR3 length: 14 amino acids. Trimming removed 3 bases at V and 0 bases at J, with 10 bases between. The CDR3: CASSWMANSYEQYF. CDR3 nucleotides: TGCGCCAGCAGCTGGATGGCAAACTCCTACGAGCAGTACTTC.

This clonotype was seen a few times. The chain combines TRBV20-1 with TRBJ1-2; unclear D gene. The CDR3 has 13 amino acids. Germline values: CDR1 DFQATT, CDR2 SNEGSKA (reference sequence). The V and J ends lost 0 bases and 8 bases respectively, with 13 bases between them. The CDR3 sequence is CSAREGGLGGYTF. For the CDR3, the DNA is TGCAGTGCTAGAGAGGGAGGGCTAGGCGGCTACACCTTC.

The J gene is TRBJ2-5, the V gene TRBV7-9; a weak D match, TRBD1 (6 bases). CDR3 size: 15 residues. The V gene lost 0 bases and the J gene lost 5 bases, with 13 bases spanning the gap. Germline values: CDR1 SEHNR, CDR2 FQNEAQ (reference sequence). The CDR3 DNA reads as TGTGCCAGCAGCTTAGCCACAGGGAGTGGGGAGACCCAGTACTTC. Its translation is CASSLATGSGETQYF.

V usage is TRBV11-2 and J usage is TRBJ2-1; TRBD2 aligns across 15 bases. The tail of the sequence fits TRBJ2-7 better, so the J call may be wrong. Germline V gene lookup returns CDR1 SGHAT and CDR2 FQNNGV. This CDR3 has 19 amino acids. CDR3 DNA: TGTGCCAGCAGCTTAGATGGGACTAGCGGGAGGAGGGAGTACAATGAGCAGTACTTC. Translated: CASSLDGTSGRREYNEQYF.

This sequence joins TRBV6-5 and TRBJ1-1; D not certain. Germline V gene lookup returns CDR1 MNHEY and CDR2 SVGAGI. The CDR3 loop spans 14 amino acids. V lost 0 bases and J 1 base, leaving 6 bases between the germline ends. CDR3 sequence: CASSYSTENTEAFF. The CDR3 coding sequence is TGTGCCAGCAGTTACTCGACGGAGAACACTGAAGCTTTCTTT.

In its sample, this clonotype was seen a few times. The rearrangement links TRBV20-1 to TRBJ2-3, with D perhaps TRBD2 (5 bases). Germline CDR1 is DFQATT and CDR2 is SNEGSKA (reference sequence). The CDR3 covers 15 residues. V lost 3 bases and J lost 6, with 19 bases in between. CDR3 nucleotide sequence: TGCAGTGCTAGTAGCCTGAGGGCCCTTGTGGATACGCAGTATTTT. Its translation: CSASSLRALVDTQYF.

The rearrangement links TRBV5-1 to TRBJ2-5, with 9 positions matching TRBD2. The end of the DNA is better explained by TRBJ2-7, so the J call may be wrong. This CDR3 has 16 amino acids. Germline CDR1 is SGHRS and CDR2 is YFSETQ. The CDR3 here is CASSLAASGVTYEQYF. The CDR3 DNA follows: TGCGCCAGCAGCTTGGCGGCTAGCGGGGTTACCTACGAGCAGTACTTC.

CDR3 sequence reads: CSGTSLDEQYF. Here the CDR3 DNA reads TGCAGCGGGACTAGCCTCGACGAGCAGTACTTC. The chain joins TRBV29-1 to TRBJ2-7, with TRBD2 matching 8 bases. V was pared by 7 bases and J by 5 bases, with 4 bases of the junction left unmatched. CDR3 length equals 11 residues. Germline CDR1 SQVTM, CDR2 ANQGSEA.

V usage is TRBV6-5 and J usage is TRBJ1-6, with D perhaps TRBD1 (5 bases). V lost 7 bases to trimming and J lost 0 bases, with 10 bases between them. This CDR3 comprises 15 residues. CDR1 is MNHEY, CDR2 SVGAGI, per germline. The CDR3 sequence: CASIDRSSYNSPLHF. The CDR3 region has the DNA TGTGCCAGCATCGACAGAAGCTCCTATAATTCACCCCTCCACTTT.

In its sample, this clonotype was seen a few times. The V and J genes are TRBV18 and TRBJ2-5; 7 nucleotides line up with TRBD2. V lost 6 bases and J lost 0; bases outside the gene matches: 4. This CDR3 has 14 amino acids. Germline-derived CDR1 and CDR2 are KGHSH and LQKENI. The CDR3 coding sequence is TGTGCCAGCTCCCGGGAGGTGTACCAAGAGACCCAGTACTTC. It codes for CASSREVYQETQYF.

The gene calls are TRBV6-6 and TRBJ2-7, with TRBD2 matching 9 bases. Trimming removed 6 bases from V and 0 bases from J; junction bases left unmatched: 6. CDR1 and CDR2 from the germline V gene are MNHNY and SVGAGI (reference sequence). The length of the CDR3 is 15 residues. This chain's CDR3 is CASRKISGSSYEQYF. CDR3 coding DNA: TGTGCCAGCAGGAAGATTAGCGGGAGCTCCTACGAGCAGTACTTC.

The chain carries TRBV18 and TRBJ2-7, with 7 bases identical to TRBD1. The CDR3 consists of 15 residues. Looked up from germline, CDR1 is KGHSH and CDR2 is LQKENI. V shed 3 bases and J 0 bases; nucleotides not matched to a gene: 5. As DNA, the CDR3 is TGTGCCAGCTCACCCGGGACAGCACGCTCCTACGAGCAGTACTTC. Translated, it gives CASSPGTARSYEQYF.

V usage is TRBV2 and J usage is TRBJ2-4; TRBD2 is a possible D gene (7 bases). The V gene lost 7 bases and the J gene lost 1 base, with 14 bases spanning the gap. The CDR3 sequence is 15 residues long. In germline, CDR1 is SNHLY, CDR2 FYNNEI. CDR3 region: CASKKGGTAKNIQYF. The CDR3, as DNA: TGTGCCAGCAAAAAGGGGGGGACGGCCAAAAACATTCAGTACTTC.

This clonotype was counted between two and nine times. V is TRBV14 and J is TRBJ2-7, with a possible D match to TRBD2 (6 bases). Germline CDR1 SGHDN, CDR2 FVKESK. V lost 1 base, J lost 0 bases, and 13 bases lay in between. The CDR3 runs to 16 residues. The CDR3 DNA is TGTGCCAGCAGCCAAGTCGGGGGTCTTGACTCCTACGAGCAGTACTTC. This codes for CASSQVGGLDSYEQYF.

V is TRBV20-1 and J is TRBJ2-5, with a tentative D call TRBD2 (6 bases). CDR3 size: 14 residues. With 6 bases removed from V and 2 bases from J, the gap between germline ends came to 16 bases. Germline loops: CDR1 DFQATT, CDR2 SNEGSKA (reference sequence). The CDR3 spells CSAEVASEQETQYF. CDR3 nucleotide sequence: TGCAGTGCAGAGGTGGCTAGCGAACAAGAGACCCAGTACTTC.

This clonotype was seen only a few times. CDR3 coding DNA: TGTGCCAGCAGCCATAGCGGCGAAAAACTGTTTTTT. Its protein product is CASSHSGEKLFF. The chain recombines TRBV3-1 with TRBJ1-4, with D unclear. The CDR3 runs 12 residues. The germline V gene encodes CDR1 LGHDT and CDR2 YNNKEL (reference sequence). V lost 3 bases to trimming and J lost 8 bases, with 7 bases between them.

The gene calls are TRBV6-5 and TRBJ2-5; 12 bases agree with TRBD2. Germline V gene sequence: CDR1 MNHEY, CDR2 SVGAGI. CDR3 size: 15 residues. The V and J ends lost 5 bases and 11 bases, in that order; junction bases with no gene match: 12. The CDR3 DNA sequence: TGTGCCAGCAGTCTCCTAGCGGGAGGGCGTAATGAGCAGTACTTC. Its translation is CASSLLAGGRNEQYF.